This entry lists 14 T cell receptor beta chains sequenced from one sample in a study of blood T cell repertoires in COVID-19 (dated by TCRdb to about 2020). Library construction relied on the immunoSEQ multiplex PCR assay. Entries here come from immuneACCESS through TCRdb and include only in-frame sequences with V and J called. Some clones fail to appear in such tables; in the studies checked, an unresolved V gene covers under half of the shortfall, and the cause of the remainder is unknown. This sample is represented by some 300,000 clones; around 92% of them were singletons. The ten largest clones take up under 3% of the sample. The sample consisted of PBMCs or T cells enriched from blood (not recorded which). The receptors originated from a woman between 50 and 59 years old who had been exposed to COVID-19.

This chain uses TRBV5-6 with TRBJ1-4; 8 nucleotides match TRBD1. V was clipped by 0 bases and J by 8 bases; unmatched bases: 3. Looked up from germline, CDR1 is SGHDT and CDR2 is YYEEEE. This CDR3 contains 14 residues. The CDR3 sequence is CASSLVRDREKLFF. CDR3 DNA: TGTGCCAGCAGCTTGGTGAGGGACAGGGAAAAACTGTTTTTT.

The V gene is TRBV4-1, the J gene TRBJ1-5, with no clear D. Trimming took off 0 bases at V and 5 bases at J, with 20 bases between the two ends. Per germline, CDR1 MGHRA and CDR2 YSYEKL. This CDR3 contains 18 residues. The CDR3 DNA reads TGCGCCAGCAGCCAAGAGTTCTGGACCGTGGGAGGAGATCAGCCCCAGCATTTT. Protein: CASSQEFWTVGGDQPQHF.

The chain recombines TRBV19 with TRBJ1-2; D may be TRBD1 (6 bases). There are 13 residues in the CDR3. Germline CDR1 LNHDA, CDR2 SQIVND (reference sequence). The V end was cut by 5 bases, the J end by 4 bases, with 11 bases between. The CDR3 DNA is TGTGCCAGTAGTTGGGGGCAGGGCTATGGCTACACCTTC. Translating gives CASSWGQGYGYTF.

This clone has a single count. This chain links TRBV7-2 with TRBJ2-3; TRBD1 matches at 8 bases. Per the germline V gene, CDR1 is SGHTA and CDR2 is FQGNSA. This CDR3 is 16 amino acids long. V shed 0 bases, J shed 1 base, and the junction held 3 bases outside the gene matches. The CDR3: CASSLAQGAGTDTQYF. As DNA, the CDR3 is TGTGCCAGCAGCTTAGCGCAGGGGGCTGGCACAGATACGCAGTATTTT.

The rearrangement joins TRBV24-1 to TRBJ2-3; D remains unclear. Germline assignment: CDR1 KGHDR and CDR2 SFDVKD. The CDR3 runs 17 residues. V lost 9 bases, J lost 1 base, and 22 bases lay in between. The CDR3 DNA sequence: TGTGCCACCCCCTTTCAGCCAGGCTCCCTTTGCACAGATACGCAGTATTTT. This codes for CATPFQPGSLCTDTQYF.

The chain uses TRBV19 and TRBJ2-2; a possible D gene is TRBD2 (6 bases). The CDR3 sequence is 15 residues long. V lost 9 bases to trimming and J lost 1 base, with 15 bases between them. Germline assignment: CDR1 LNHDA and CDR2 SQIVND (reference sequence). Here the CDR3 DNA reads TGTGCCAGCAGTCCGACGGGACTGAACACCGGGGAGCTGTTTTTT. This sequence encodes CASSPTGLNTGELFF. The complete variable domain, with remaining parts taken from reference TRBV19 and TRBJ2-2, reads DGGITQSPKYLFRKEGQNVTLSCEQNLNHDAMYWYRQDPGQGLRLIYYSQIVNDFQKGDIAEGYSVSREKKESFPLTVTSAQKNPTAFYLCASSPTGLNTGELFFGEGSRLTVL.

The chain is built from TRBV6-5 and TRBJ2-5; 8 bases fit TRBD1. Germline V gene lookup returns CDR1 MNHEY and CDR2 SVGAGI. The CDR3 length is 14 residues. After removal of 4 bases from V and 5 bases from J, the junction contained 6 bases not matched to a gene. CDR3 loop: CASSSSWTGETQYF. The CDR3 DNA follows: TGTGCCAGCAGTTCCTCCTGGACAGGGGAGACCCAGTACTTC.

The chain couples TRBV2 to TRBJ2-2; 14 positions match TRBD2. Losses at the gene ends were 4 bases for V and 4 bases for J; bases not matched to a gene: 5. The germline gives CDR1 SNHLY, CDR2 FYNNEI. This CDR3 contains 17 residues. This CDR3 is CASSGGLAGASTGELFF. The CDR3 nucleotides read TGTGCCAGCAGTGGGGGACTAGCGGGGGCCTCCACCGGGGAGCTGTTTTTT.

The CDR3 is CATSRGDRAEGTF. The DNA for the CDR3 is TGTGCCACCAGCAGAGGCGACAGGGCCGAGGGGACCTTC. The rearrangement uses TRBV15 and TRBJ1-2; 7 positions agree with TRBD1. The junction had 10 bases not matched to a gene; V was cut back by 1 base and J by 14 bases. CDR1 is LNHNV and CDR2 is YYDKDF in the germline V gene (reference sequence). CDR3 length: 13 amino acids.

This sequence joins TRBV4-1 and TRBJ1-5, with 7 bases fitting TRBD1. Germline V gene sequence: CDR1 MGHRA, CDR2 YSYEKL. The V gene end was trimmed by 2 bases and the J gene end by 6 bases; junction bases not matched to a gene: 4. This CDR3 is built from 14 residues. This chain's CDR3 is CASSQPTGVQPQHF. In nucleotides, the CDR3 is TGCGCCAGCAGCCAACCAACAGGGGTTCAGCCCCAGCATTTT.

The chain uses TRBV20-1 and TRBJ2-3, with TRBD1 identical over 8 bases. This CDR3 spans 15 amino acids. Germline CDR1 and CDR2: DFQATT and SNEGSKA (reference sequence). Unmatched junction bases numbered 6, after V lost 3 bases and J lost 1 base. DNA for the CDR3: TGCAGTGCTAGTGAGCCGGGACAGGGCACAGATACGCAGTATTTT. Protein: CSASEPGQGTDTQYF.

This chain joins TRBV7-8 and TRBJ2-5; 8 bases are shared with TRBD1. The CDR3 extends over 15 amino acids. V shed 5 bases, J shed 2 bases, and the junction held 7 bases outside the gene matches. The germline CDR1 and CDR2 sequences are SGHVS and FQNEAQ. DNA of the CDR3: TGTGCCAGCAGCCGCCTCGGGACAGGTCAAGAGACCCAGTACTTC. As protein: CASSRLGTGQETQYF.

The chain couples TRBV25-1 to TRBJ2-6; 9 nucleotides align to TRBD1. Germline CDR1 MGHDK, CDR2 SYGVNS. V was pared by 3 bases and J by 3 bases, with 3 bases of the junction left unmatched. The CDR3 contains 16 residues. CDR3: CASSETGGGGANVLTF. The CDR3 region has the DNA TGTGCCAGCAGTGAGACAGGGGGTGGTGGGGCCAACGTCCTGACTTTC.

The V and J genes are TRBV4-1 and TRBJ1-4; D is unclear. Trimming pared 6 bases from V and 2 bases from J, leaving 4 bases between. The CDR3 spans 12 residues. The V gene's germline CDR1 is MGHRA and CDR2 YSYEKL. The CDR3 sequence: CASRRTNEKLFF. Written as DNA, the CDR3 is TGCGCCAGCAGACGGACTAATGAAAAACTGTTTTTT.